The 13 T cell receptor beta chains below were found in one sample sequenced in a study of T cells in narcolepsy. Using immunoSEQ multiplex PCR, the repertoire was profiled, and TCRdb retains in-frame clones only, with some absent. The sample holds 36,000 or so clones, roughly 87% seen once. Sequencing was performed on CD45RA- memory CD4+ T cells from PBMCs. All receptors derive from a human donor with narcolepsy.

The sample holds a few counts of this clone. The rearrangement uses TRBV6-6 and TRBJ2-7; D possibly corresponds to TRBD1 (6 bases). The V gene lost 6 bases and the J gene lost 6 bases, with 12 bases spanning the gap. Germline CDR1 reads MNHNY; CDR2 reads SVGAGI (reference sequence). The CDR3 runs 12 residues. The CDR3 loop is CASSQTGSEQYF. In DNA, the CDR3 is TGTGCCAGCAGCCAGACAGGAAGCGAGCAGTACTTC.

CDR3 in amino acids: CASSLGGGWQPQHF. The CDR3 DNA follows: TGTGCCAGCAGTCTGGGGGGGGGCTGGCAGCCCCAGCATTTT. The chain employs TRBV6-6 and TRBJ1-5; a possible D gene is TRBD1 (6 bases). Germline-derived CDR1 and CDR2 are MNHNY and SVGAGI (reference sequence). Trimming took 5 bases from V and 7 from J, leaving 15 bases between them. CDR3 size: 14 residues.

The genes are TRBV7-6 and TRBJ2-3; possibly TRBD2 for D (6 bases). This CDR3 is 16 amino acids long. Germline V gives CDR1 SGHVS, CDR2 FNYEAQ. V lost 1 base and J 1 base, leaving 12 bases between the germline ends. The CDR3 nucleotides are TGTGCCAGCAGCTTAGTATGGCCTAGCGGCACAGATACGCAGTATTTT. This codes for CASSLVWPSGTDTQYF.

The chain has TRBV2 and TRBJ2-3; D remains ambiguous. The CDR3 consists of 12 residues. Looked up from germline, CDR1 is SNHLY and CDR2 is FYNNEI. Trimming stripped 5 bases from V and 7 bases from J, with 10 bases between. In DNA, the CDR3 is TGTGCCAGCAGTCTACAGACGAATACGCAGTATTTT. This codes for CASSLQTNTQYF. The full variable domain, its missing parts supplied by reference TRBV2 and TRBJ2-3, is EPEVTQTPSHQVTQMGQEVILRCVPISNHLYFYWYRQILGQKVEFLVSFYNNEISEKSEIFDDQFSVERPDGSNFTLKIRSTKLEDSAMYFCASSLQTNTQYFGPGTRLTVL.

The chain recombines TRBV7-9 with TRBJ1-4; D unclear. V was clipped by 1 base and J by 8 bases, with 11 bases between them. CDR3 length equals 14 residues. In germline, CDR1 is SEHNR, CDR2 FQNEAQ (reference sequence). The CDR3 DNA reads as TGTGCCAGCAGCTTAGACGGGTATCGAGAAAAACTGTTTTTT. Its translation: CASSLDGYREKLFF.

The chain links TRBV4-3 to TRBJ2-7, with D perhaps matching TRBD2 (7 bases). The germline gives CDR1 LGHNA, CDR2 YSLEER. V was pared by 1 base and J by 2 bases, with 15 bases between. The CDR3 has 16 residues. CDR3 protein: CASSQGMGGGTYEQYF. In nucleotides, the CDR3 is TGCGCCAGCAGCCAAGGGATGGGCGGGGGCACCTACGAGCAGTACTTC.

This sequence joins TRBV7-9 and TRBJ1-4; possibly TRBD1 for D (6 bases). The CDR3 extends over 15 amino acids. Germline lookup yields CDR1 SEHNR and CDR2 FQNEAQ (reference sequence). The V end lost 0 bases, the J end lost 8 bases, and 13 bases lay between the germline ends. CDR3 amino acids: CASSLAAGEGEKLFF. CDR3 DNA sequence: TGTGCCAGCAGCTTAGCGGCAGGGGAGGGGGAAAAACTGTTTTTT. The full variable domain, with the rest looked up from reference TRBV7-9 and TRBJ1-4, is DTGVSQNPRHKITKRGQNVTFRCDPISEHNRLYWYRQTLGQGPEFLTYFQNEAQLEKSRLLSDRFSAERPKGSFSTLEIQRTEQGDSAMYLCASSLAAGEGEKLFFGSGTQLSVL.

This clone was seen a handful of times. J is TRBJ2-5 and V is TRBV7-2; 14 nucleotides align to TRBD2. CDR3 length equals 18 residues. Germline CDR1 SGHTA, CDR2 FQGNSA. Losses at the gene ends were 3 bases for V and 0 bases for J; bases not matched to a gene: 6. The CDR3 DNA is TGTGCCAGCAGCTTCCAGACTAGCGGGAGGGCCAACCAAGAGACCCAGTACTTC. Encoded protein: CASSFQTSGRANQETQYF.

The chain links TRBV28 to TRBJ2-7; 7 bases line up with TRBD1. Germline V gene sequence: CDR1 MDHEN, CDR2 SYDVKM. Trimming cost V 7 bases and J 2 bases; bases outside gene matches: 11. CDR3 size: 15 residues. DNA for the CDR3: TGTGCCAGCAACGTACAGGGGACGGGTGCCTACGAGCAGTACTTC. Protein: CASNVQGTGAYEQYF.

J is TRBJ2-7 and V is TRBV6-5; D is unresolved. The CDR3 loop spans 15 amino acids. The germline V gene has CDR1 MNHEY and CDR2 SVGAGI. Between the trimmed V and J ends, which lost 5 bases and 2 bases, there was a span of 16 bases. CDR3 protein: CASSRTWDQTYEQYF. CDR3 nucleotide sequence: TGTGCCAGCAGTCGGACCTGGGATCAAACCTACGAGCAGTACTTC.

This sequence joins TRBV9 and TRBJ2-7; TRBD1 might be the D (6 bases). CDR3 size: 14 residues. Germline CDR1 and CDR2: SGDLS and YYNGEE. V lost 0 bases and J 4 bases, leaving 11 bases between the germline ends. CDR3 loop: CASSVAGTPYEQYF. The DNA for the CDR3 is TGTGCCAGCAGCGTAGCCGGGACACCGTACGAGCAGTACTTC.

J is TRBJ1-1 and V is TRBV4-2; D is uncertain. Germline-derived CDR1 and CDR2 are LGHNA and YNFKEQ. CDR3 length: 18 residues. The V gene lost 1 base and the J gene lost 2 bases, with 20 bases spanning the gap. CDR3 sequence: CASSQGFSSRGLNTEAFF. CDR3 bases: TGTGCCAGCAGCCAAGGGTTTAGTTCACGAGGCTTAAACACTGAAGCTTTCTTT.

The chain has TRBV5-1 and TRBJ2-7, with D perhaps matching TRBD1 (6 bases). Trimming left V 2 bases short and J 0 bases short, with 12 bases between. The CDR3 is 15 amino acids. Germline V gene lookup returns CDR1 SGHRS and CDR2 YFSETQ. Here the CDR3 DNA reads TGCGCCAGCAGCTTAGGGGGACACGCCTCCTACGAGCAGTACTTC. It translates to CASSLGGHASYEQYF.